The clone carrying this TCR beta chain was seen once. This entry comes from a study of technical replicates of blood from several donors. Here immunoSEQ multiplex PCR was the method, and the copy in TCRdb shows in-frame clones only, minus some. The sample holds about 81,000 clones; roughly 96% are singletons and the top ten take around 0.2%. Germline values: CDR1 SEHNR, CDR2 FQNEAQ (reference sequence). There are 17 residues in the CDR3. The V end lost 4 bases, the J end lost 6 bases, and 23 bases lay between the germline ends. Sequences were obtained from T cells isolated from PBMCs. The gene calls are TRBV7-9 and TRBJ2-3, with D perhaps TRBD2 (5 bases). The clonotype comes from a human donor in good health. The CDR3 coding sequence is TGTGCCAGCAGCTACCCAGCGGACCGGTCGGCCGACGATACGCAGTATTTT. Its translation: CASSYPADRSADDTQYF. The full variable domain, its missing parts supplied by reference TRBV7-9 and TRBJ2-3, is DTGVSQNPRHKITKRGQNVTFRCDPISEHNRLYWYRQTLGQGPEFLTYFQNEAQLEKSRLLSDRFSAERPKGSFSTLEIQRTEQGDSAMYLCASSYPADRSADDTQYFGPGTRLTVL.